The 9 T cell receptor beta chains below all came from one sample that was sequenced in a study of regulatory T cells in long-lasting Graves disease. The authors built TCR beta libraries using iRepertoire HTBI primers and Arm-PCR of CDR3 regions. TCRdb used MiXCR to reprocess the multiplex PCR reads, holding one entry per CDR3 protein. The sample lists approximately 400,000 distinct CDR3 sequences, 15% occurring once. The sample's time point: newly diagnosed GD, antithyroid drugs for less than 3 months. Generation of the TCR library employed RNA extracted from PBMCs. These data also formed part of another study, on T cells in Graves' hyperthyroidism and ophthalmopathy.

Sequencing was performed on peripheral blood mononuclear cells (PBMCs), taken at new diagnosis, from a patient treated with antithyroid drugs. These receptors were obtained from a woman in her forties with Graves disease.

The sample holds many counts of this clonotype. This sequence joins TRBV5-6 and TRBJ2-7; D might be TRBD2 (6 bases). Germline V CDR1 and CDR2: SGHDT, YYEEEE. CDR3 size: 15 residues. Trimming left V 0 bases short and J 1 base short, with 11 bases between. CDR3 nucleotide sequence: TGTGCCAGCAGCTTGGTCGGGAGTGGGTCCTACGAGCAGTACTTC. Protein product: CASSLVGSGSYEQYF. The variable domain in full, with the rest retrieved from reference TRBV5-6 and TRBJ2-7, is DAGVTQSPTHLIKTRGQQVTLRCSPKSGHDTVSWYQQALGQGPQFIFQYYEEEERQRGNFPDRFSGHQFPNYSSELNVNALLLGDSALYLCASSLVGSGSYEQYFGPGTRLTVT.

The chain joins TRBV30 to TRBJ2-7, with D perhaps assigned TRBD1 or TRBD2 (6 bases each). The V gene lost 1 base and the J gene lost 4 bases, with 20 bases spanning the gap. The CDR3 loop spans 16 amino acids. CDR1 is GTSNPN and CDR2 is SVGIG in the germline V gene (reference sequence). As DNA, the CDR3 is TGTGCCTGGAGTGGAGGGGGGTCAGGGCCCATATACGAGCAGTACTTC. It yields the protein CAWSGGGSGPIYEQYF.

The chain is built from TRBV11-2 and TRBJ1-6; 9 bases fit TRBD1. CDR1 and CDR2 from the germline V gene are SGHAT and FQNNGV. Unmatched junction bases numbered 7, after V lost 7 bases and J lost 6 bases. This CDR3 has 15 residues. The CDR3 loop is CASNTQGQGNSPLHF. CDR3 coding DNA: TGTGCCAGCAACACCCAGGGACAGGGTAATTCACCCCTCCACTTT.

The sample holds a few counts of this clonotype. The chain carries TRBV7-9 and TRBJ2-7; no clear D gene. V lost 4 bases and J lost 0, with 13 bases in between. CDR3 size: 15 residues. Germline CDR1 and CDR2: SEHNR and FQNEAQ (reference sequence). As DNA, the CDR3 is TGTGCCAGCAGCTCCATGGTGGGATCCTCCTACGAGCAGTACTTC. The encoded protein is CASSSMVGSSYEQYF.

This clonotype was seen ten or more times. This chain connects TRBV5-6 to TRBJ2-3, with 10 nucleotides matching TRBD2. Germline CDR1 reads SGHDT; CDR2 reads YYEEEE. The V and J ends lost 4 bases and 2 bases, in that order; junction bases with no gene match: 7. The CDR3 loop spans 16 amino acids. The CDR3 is CASSLGLAEYTDTQYF. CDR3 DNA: TGTGCCAGCAGCCTAGGACTAGCGGAGTACACAGATACGCAGTATTTT.

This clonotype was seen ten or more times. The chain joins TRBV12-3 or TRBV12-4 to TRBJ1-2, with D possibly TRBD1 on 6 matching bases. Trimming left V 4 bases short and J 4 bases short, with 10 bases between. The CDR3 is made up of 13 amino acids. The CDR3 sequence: CASSSNRVYGYTF. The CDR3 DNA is TGTGCCAGCAGTTCAAACAGGGTCTATGGCTACACCTTC.

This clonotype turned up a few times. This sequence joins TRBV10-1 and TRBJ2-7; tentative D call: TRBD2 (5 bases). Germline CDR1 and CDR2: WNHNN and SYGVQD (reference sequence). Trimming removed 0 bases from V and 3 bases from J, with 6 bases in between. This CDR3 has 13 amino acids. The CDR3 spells CASSESGIYEQYF. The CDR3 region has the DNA TGCGCCAGCAGTGAGTCCGGGATCTACGAGCAGTACTTC.

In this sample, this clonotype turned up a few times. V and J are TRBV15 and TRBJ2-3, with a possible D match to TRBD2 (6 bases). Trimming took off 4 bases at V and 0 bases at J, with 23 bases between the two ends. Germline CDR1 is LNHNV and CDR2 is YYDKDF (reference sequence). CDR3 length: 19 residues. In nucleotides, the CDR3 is TGTGCCACCAGCACCTTAGGGCGTACTAGCAGCCCTAGCACAGATACGCAGTATTTT. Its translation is CATSTLGRTSSPSTDTQYF.

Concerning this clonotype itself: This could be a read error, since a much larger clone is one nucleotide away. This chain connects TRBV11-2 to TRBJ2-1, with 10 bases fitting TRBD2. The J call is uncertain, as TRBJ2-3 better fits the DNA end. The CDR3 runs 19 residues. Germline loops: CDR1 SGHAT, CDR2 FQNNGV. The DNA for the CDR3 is TGTGCCAGCAGCTTAGATCAGTCCGGGACTAGCGTATACACAGGTACGCAGTATTTT. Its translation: CASSLDQSGTSVYTGTQYF.